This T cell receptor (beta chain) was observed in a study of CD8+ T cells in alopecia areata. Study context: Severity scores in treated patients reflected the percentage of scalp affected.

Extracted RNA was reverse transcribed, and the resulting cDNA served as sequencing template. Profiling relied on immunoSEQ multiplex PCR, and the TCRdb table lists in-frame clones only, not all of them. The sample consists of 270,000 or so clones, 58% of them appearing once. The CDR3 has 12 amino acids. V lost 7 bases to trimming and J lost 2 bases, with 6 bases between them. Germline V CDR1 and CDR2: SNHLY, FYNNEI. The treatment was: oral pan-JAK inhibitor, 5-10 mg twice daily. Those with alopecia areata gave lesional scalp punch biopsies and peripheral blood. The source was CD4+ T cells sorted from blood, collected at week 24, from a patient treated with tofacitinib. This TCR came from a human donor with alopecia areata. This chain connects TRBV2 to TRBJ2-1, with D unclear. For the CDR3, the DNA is TGTGCCAGCAAGAGGACCTACAATGAGCAGTTCTTC. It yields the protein CASKRTYNEQFF.